This T cell receptor (beta chain) was found in a study of patients and donors after allogeneic stem cell transplantation. MiXCR, applied by TCRdb to the RT-PCR reads, yields one record per CDR3 protein. In the table there are approximately 410,000 distinct CDR3 sequences, 16% of which are singletons. V lost 3 bases and J lost 5; bases outside the gene matches: 15. CDR3 size: 17 residues. Germline CDR1 and CDR2: SGHRS and YFSETQ. Sequencing input: blood, either unsorted or a sorted T cell fraction (not recorded which). V is TRBV5-1 and J is TRBJ1-1; the match to TRBD1 covers 8 bases. The clonotype originates from a human donor who was either an allogeneic HSCT recipient or a stem cell or donor lymphocyte infusion donor (not recorded which). It is not recorded whose cells these are; they may come from a transplant donor. CDR3 in DNA: TGCGCCAGCAGCTCTCACAGGGGGGTCCAGGGGAAGACTGAAGCTTTCTTT. It specifies CASSSHRGVQGKTEAFF.